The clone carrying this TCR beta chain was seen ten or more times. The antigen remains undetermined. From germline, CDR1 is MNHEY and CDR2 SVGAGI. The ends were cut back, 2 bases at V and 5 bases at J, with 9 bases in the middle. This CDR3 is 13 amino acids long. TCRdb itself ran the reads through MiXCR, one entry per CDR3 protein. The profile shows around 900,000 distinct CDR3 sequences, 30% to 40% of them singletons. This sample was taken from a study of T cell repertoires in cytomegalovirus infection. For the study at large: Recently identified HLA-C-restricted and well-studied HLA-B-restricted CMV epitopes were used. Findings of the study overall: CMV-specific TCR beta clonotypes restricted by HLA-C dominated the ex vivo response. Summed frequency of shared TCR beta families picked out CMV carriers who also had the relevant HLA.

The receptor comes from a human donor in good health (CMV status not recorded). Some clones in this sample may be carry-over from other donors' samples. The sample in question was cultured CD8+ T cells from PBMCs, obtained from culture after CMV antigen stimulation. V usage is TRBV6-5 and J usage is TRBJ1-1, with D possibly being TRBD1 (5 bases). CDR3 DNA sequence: TGTGCCAGCAGTTACGTTGGGGGTACTGAAGCTTTCTTT. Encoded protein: CASSYVGGTEAFF.